Below are 3 T cell receptor beta chains sequenced from a single sample in a study of shared T cell receptors in the human thymus. Assay: immunoSEQ multiplex PCR; the TCRdb copy retains only in-frame clones and omits some. The sample lists about 380,000 clones; over 90% were seen once. The specimen sequenced was thymocytes. The source of these receptors is a human donor.

The V and J genes are TRBV7-4 and TRBJ2-1, with D perhaps TRBD2 (5 bases). The CDR3 extends over 20 amino acids. Germline CDR1 reads SGHVT; CDR2 reads SQSDAQ. V dropped 3 bases and J dropped 3 bases, with 27 bases sitting between them. CDR3 amino acids: CASSLSLIAYGVGFYNEQFF. The CDR3 region has the DNA TGTGCCAGCAGCTTGAGTTTAATAGCGTACGGAGTTGGTTTCTACAATGAGCAGTTCTTC.

The rearrangement joins TRBV28 to TRBJ2-7; a possible D gene is TRBD2 (5 bases). CDR3 size: 17 residues. Germline CDR1 reads MDHEN; CDR2 reads SYDVKM. Deletions cut 1 base from V and 2 bases from J, with 18 bases between. CDR3 region: CASSLFRGGKSPYEQYF. The CDR3 region has the DNA TGTGCCAGCAGTTTATTTCGCGGAGGAAAAAGCCCCTACGAGCAGTACTTC.

The J gene is TRBJ2-7, the V gene TRBV11-2; D may match TRBD1 or TRBD2 (5 bases each). Germline-derived CDR1 and CDR2 are SGHAT and FQNNGV. V lost 7 bases to trimming and J lost 5 bases, with 24 bases between them. The CDR3 loop spans 16 amino acids. CDR3 DNA sequence: TGTGCCAGCACCCTCCGTCCGGGACCCGAGGGACACGAGCAGTACTTC. Its protein product is CASTLRPGPEGHEQYF.